These T cell receptor beta chains were read from a single sample in a study of identical twins. Each CDR3 protein gets one entry after TCRdb re-called the 5' RACE reads with MiXCR. The table lists under 250,000 distinct CDR3 sequences, less than 10% of them singletons. The sample consisted of memory (CD45RO+) T cells sorted from blood. The receptors come from a woman in her late teens or twenties in good health. The CDR3 runs from the conserved cysteine through the conserved F or W. Each record gives: V gene, J gene, clone size, D gene, CDR3 length, CDR3 DNA, CDR3 protein. D genes are given only for firm matches. Rows may omit the clone size; those that give it use once, few, many or a size class.

>TRBV7-2|TRBJ2-7|-|TRBD2|16
TGTGCCAGCAGCGTACAGACTAGCGGGAGAAGGGGGGAGCAGTACTTC
CASSVQTSGRRGEQYF
>TRBV7-3|TRBJ1-1|many|-|13
TGTGCCAGCAGCTTAAATTCGGTTGCTGAAGCTTTCTTT
CASSLNSVAEAFF
>TRBV20-1|TRBJ1-4|few|-|14
TGCAGTGCAGGAGACGAGGGTCATAATGAAAAACTGTTTTTT
CSAGDEGHNEKLFF
>TRBV20-1|TRBJ1-2|few|-|11
TGCAGTGCTAGGGAGGGGTATGGCTACACCTTC
CSAREGYGYTF
>TRBV7-7|TRBJ2-3|many|TRBD2|18
TGTGCCAGCAGCTTGTGGCTAGCGGGACCAACAAGCACAGATACGCAGTATTTT
CASSLWLAGPTSTDTQYF
>TRBV20-1|TRBJ2-5|few|TRBD2|15
TGCAGTGCTAGGGGGCGGGGGAGAGGGCAAGAGACCCAGTACTTC
CSARGRGRGQETQYF
>TRBV11-1|TRBJ2-6|few|TRBD2|18
TGTGCCAGCAGCATAGCTAGCGGGGGGTTCTCTGGGGCCAACGTCCTGACTTTC
CASSIASGGFSGANVLTF
>TRBV20-1|TRBJ2-7|-|-|14
TGCAGTGCTAGAGGTTCGAGTCGGGCCTACGAGCAGTACTTC
CSARGSSRAYEQYF
>TRBV20-1|TRBJ2-3|-|-|18
TGCAGTGCTAGAGATTGGGGTGGAGCGGAGGGCCCGGAAGATACGCAGTATTTT
CSARDWGGAEGPEDTQYF
>TRBV20-1|TRBJ2-7|-|TRBD1|13
TGCAGTGCGCCCGGACAGGGGGCTGGAGAGCAGTACTTC
CSAPGQGAGEQYF
>TRBV9|TRBJ2-7|few|TRBD2|16
TGTGCCAGCAGCGAGGGCTTAGCGGGAGTGGACTACGAGCAGTACTTC
CASSEGLAGVDYEQYF
>TRBV7-6|TRBJ2-6|-|-|15
TGTGCCAGCACCAAGAACAGGGCTGGGGCCAACGTCCTGACTTTC
CASTKNRAGANVLTF
>TRBV6-5|TRBJ2-7|many|TRBD2|21
TGTGCCAGCAGTTACTCGATGGCGACTAGCGGGAGGATTTTCCCCTCCTACGAGCAGTACTTC
CASSYSMATSGRIFPSYEQYF
>TRBV20-1|TRBJ2-7|few|TRBD2|14
TGCAGTGCTGACTCGACTAGCGGGAGCGGCGAGCAGTACTTC
CSADSTSGSGEQYF
>TRBV7-2|TRBJ1-1|-|-|14
TGTGCCAGCAGCCGTGAGTCGCTCTCCAGCGAAGCTTTCTTT
CASSRESLSSEAFF
>TRBV11-3|TRBJ1-1|-|-|13
TGTGCCAGCAGCTTACAATGGGGCCCTGAAGCTTTCTTT
CASSLQWGPEAFF
>TRBV3-1|TRBJ2-6|many|-|16
TGTGCCAGCAGCTTCCTCCCCGGCTCTGGGGCCAACGTCCTGACTTTC
CASSFLPGSGANVLTF
>TRBV7-9|TRBJ2-7|-|-|16
TGTGCCAGCAGCTTAGGAGTCGGGGGCAGGGAACACGAGCAGTACTTC
CASSLGVGGREHEQYF
>TRBV18|TRBJ2-3|many|-|13
TGTGCCAGCTCAGTGTCTCCCACAGATACGCAGTATTTT
CASSVSPTDTQYF
>TRBV4-2|TRBJ2-7|-|-|14
TGTGCCAGCACCCTAAAGGGGGGAGACTACGAGCAGTACTTC
CASTLKGGDYEQYF
>TRBV20-1|TRBJ2-3|few|-|14
TGCAGTGCTAGCCCCTGGACTGGAACAGATACGCAGTATTTT
CSASPWTGTDTQYF
>TRBV5-1|TRBJ1-1|few|-|14
TGCGCCAGCAGCTTGGAACCGGTGGGGGCTGAAGCTTTCTTT
CASSLEPVGAEAFF
>TRBV7-2|TRBJ2-1|-|-|14
TGTGCCAGCAGCTTCGGTCTGGTAAACAATGAGCAGTTCTTC
CASSFGLVNNEQFF
>TRBV20-1|TRBJ2-7|-|TRBD1|13
TGCAGTGCCCCCCGGGACAGCTCCTACGAGCAGTACTTC
CSAPRDSSYEQYF
>TRBV7-8|TRBJ1-5|few|-|15
TGTGCCAGCAGCTTAGCTCTCGCCACCCCCCAGCCCCAGCATTTT
CASSLALATPQPQHF
>TRBV2|TRBJ2-7|few|TRBD2|13
TGTGCCAGCGACCCGACTAGCCGGCACGAGCAGTACTTC
CASDPTSRHEQYF
>TRBV20-1|TRBJ2-4|many|-|10
TGCAGTGGAGGCAAAAACATTCAGTACTTC
CSGGKNIQYF
>TRBV7-9|TRBJ2-1|once|-|13
TGTGCCAGCAGCCGTGTGTTCTACAATGAGCAGTTCTTC
CASSRVFYNEQFF
>TRBV24-1|TRBJ2-5|-|-|15
TGTGCCACCAGTGATTTTGGCCAGGGGAAAGAGACCCAGTACTTC
CATSDFGQGKETQYF
>TRBV3-1|TRBJ2-5|many|TRBD2|14
TGTGCCAGCACTAATAAGGCGGGAGAGGAGACCCAGTACTTC
CASTNKAGEETQYF
>TRBV7-2|TRBJ2-7|-|-|14
TGTGCCAGCAGCTCCACGTCCCAGGGGTACGAGCAGTACTTC
CASSSTSQGYEQYF
>TRBV20-1|TRBJ1-1|many|-|15
TGCAGTGCTAGAGATTTCCGGCGGGACGACACTGAAGCTTTCTTT
CSARDFRRDDTEAFF
>TRBV24-1|TRBJ2-1|-|TRBD1|20
TGTGCCACCAGTGCCAACAAAGACAGGGGGTCCCTTAGGTCCTACAATGAGCAGTTCTTC
CATSANKDRGSLRSYNEQFF
>TRBV15|TRBJ1-2|many|-|12
TGTGCCACCACGAAGGGGGACTATGGCTACACCTTC
CATTKGDYGYTF
>TRBV5-1|TRBJ2-3|-|TRBD1|18
TGCGCCAGCAGCCTGGAGGGACAGGGGATTCCTAGCACAGATACGCAGTATTTT
CASSLEGQGIPSTDTQYF
>TRBV5-1|TRBJ1-1|few|-|15
TGCGCCAGCAGCATACATAGACGGGATGGCACTGAAGCTTTCTTT
CASSIHRRDGTEAFF
>TRBV24-1|TRBJ2-1|-|-|15
TGTGCCACCAGTGAAGGGACAAGCTCCTACAATGAGCAGTTCTTC
CATSEGTSSYNEQFF
>TRBV4-3|TRBJ2-5|few|-|14
TGCGCCAGCAGCCAATCGCCCACCGGGGAGACCCAGTACTTC
CASSQSPTGETQYF